The next 23 T cell receptor beta chains were all read from a single sample in a study of technical replicates of blood from a handful of donors. Sequencing used immunoSEQ multiplex PCR; TCRdb keeps in-frame clones, though not all of them. The table includes 55,000 to 85,000 clones, under 98% detected once. What was sequenced was T cells isolated from PBMCs. These receptors came from a human donor in good health.

The rearrangement uses TRBV9 and TRBJ2-1, with TRBD2 identical over 7 bases. Germline V gene sequence: CDR1 SGDLS, CDR2 YYNGEE. The CDR3 runs 17 residues. The trim removed 7 bases at V and 4 bases at J, leaving 17 bases unmatched. In nucleotides, the CDR3 is TGTGCCAGCGGACTAGAAAGGAGGCTAGCGGATTACAATGAGCAGTTCTTC. Its translation: CASGLERRLADYNEQFF.

This rearrangement joins TRBV9 to TRBJ2-7; 13 positions agree with TRBD2. The CDR3 consists of 13 residues. The junction had 4 bases not matched to a gene; V was cut back by 4 bases and J by 9 bases. From germline, CDR1 is SGDLS and CDR2 YYNGEE. CDR3 amino acids: CASSLGLAGSQYF. The CDR3 coding sequence is TGTGCCAGCAGCCTGGGACTAGCGGGATCGCAGTACTTC.

This chain uses TRBV7-9 with TRBJ1-1; D not resolved. This CDR3 contains 11 residues. Trimming left V 6 bases short and J 11 bases short, with 13 bases between. Germline-derived CDR1 and CDR2 are SEHNR and FQNEAQ (reference sequence). This CDR3 is CASSFEPWAFF. DNA of the CDR3: TGTGCCAGCAGTTTCGAGCCATGGGCTTTCTTT. Full variable domain (remainder filled in from reference TRBV7-9 and TRBJ1-1): DTGVSQNPRHKITKRGQNVTFRCDPISEHNRLYWYRQTLGQGPEFLTYFQNEAQLEKSRLLSDRFSAERPKGSFSTLEIQRTEQGDSAMYLCASSFEPWAFFGQGTRLTVV.

This clone was counted a single time. The chain couples TRBV5-4 to TRBJ1-1; D may be TRBD1 (5 bases). V lost 6 bases and J 1 base, leaving 10 bases between the germline ends. Germline CDR1 is SGHNT and CDR2 is YYREEE (reference sequence). The CDR3 is made up of 13 amino acids. This CDR3 is CASTYTGNTEAFF. CDR3 nucleotide sequence: TGTGCCAGCACCTACACAGGGAACACTGAAGCTTTCTTT.

The V and J genes are TRBV6-5 and TRBJ2-5; 9 nucleotides match TRBD1. Germline V lookup: CDR1 MNHEY, CDR2 SVGAGI. V shed 4 bases, J shed 4 bases, and the junction held 4 bases outside the gene matches. The CDR3 has 14 residues. CDR3 DNA sequence: TGTGCCAGCAGTTTGGGACAGGGAGGAGAGACCCAGTACTTC. Translated, it gives CASSLGQGGETQYF.

The V call is TRBV6-5, the J call TRBJ2-4, with 8 bases aligning to TRBD2. Germline-derived CDR1 and CDR2 are MNHEY and SVGAGI. The CDR3 is made up of 15 amino acids. The V gene end was trimmed by 2 bases and the J gene end by 0 bases; junction bases not matched to a gene: 0. CDR3 nucleotide sequence: TGTGCCAGCAGTTACACTAGCGGAGCCAAAAACATTCAGTACTTC. Protein sequence: CASSYTSGAKNIQYF.

The DNA of the CDR3 is TGTGCCAGCAGCCAAGTCTTAGGGACTTCCTCCGATACGCAGTATTTT. This gives the protein CASSQVLGTSSDTQYF. The chain couples TRBV4-2 to TRBJ2-3, with D perhaps matching TRBD2 (6 bases). The CDR3 runs 16 residues. Germline V gene lookup returns CDR1 LGHNA and CDR2 YNFKEQ. Trimming left V 1 base short and J 6 bases short, with 17 bases between.

The rearrangement joins TRBV29-1 to TRBJ2-7; 8 bases line up with TRBD2. This CDR3 contains 15 residues. CDR1 SQVTM and CDR2 ANQGSEA come from the germline V gene. V was clipped by 4 bases and J by 0 bases; unmatched bases: 8. The CDR3 DNA reads as TGCAGCGTTGCCCAGACTAGCGTAAGCTCCTACGAGCAGTACTTC. It yields the protein CSVAQTSVSSYEQYF.

This chain uses TRBV5-8 with TRBJ1-1; 9 bases map to TRBD1. CDR1 SGHTS and CDR2 YDEGEE come from the germline V gene. The J segment lost 4 bases and the V segment lost 1 base, leaving 5 bases of the junction unmatched. CDR3 length: 15 residues. The CDR3 protein is CASSLPTGGLTEAFF. The CDR3 nucleotides read TGTGCCAGCAGCTTGCCAACAGGGGGCCTCACTGAAGCTTTCTTT.

This rearrangement joins TRBV27 to TRBJ1-2; 7 bases fit TRBD1. The CDR3 covers 15 residues. The V segment lost 0 bases and the J segment 6 bases; nucleotides outside the gene matches: 7. Germline CDR1 is MNHEY and CDR2 is SMNVEV (reference sequence). The DNA for the CDR3 is TGTGCCAGCAGTTTATCGACAGGGAGTGGTAATGGCTACACCTTC. Encoded protein: CASSLSTGSGNGYTF.

The genes are TRBV9 and TRBJ1-2, with D unclear. This CDR3 has 12 amino acids. Trimming removed 5 bases at V and 6 bases at J, with 11 bases between. Looked up from germline, CDR1 is SGDLS and CDR2 is YYNGEE. The CDR3 spells CASRAGYDGYTF. CDR3 bases: TGTGCCAGCAGGGCGGGATACGATGGCTACACCTTC.

The gene calls are TRBV6-5 and TRBJ2-5, with TRBD2 matching 9 bases. Germline assignment: CDR1 MNHEY and CDR2 SVGAGI. CDR3 length equals 16 residues. V gave up 0 bases and J gave up 2 bases; unmatched junction bases: 4. The CDR3 loop is CASSYSSGGNQETQYF. CDR3 in DNA: TGTGCCAGCAGTTACTCTAGCGGGGGAAATCAAGAGACCCAGTACTTC.

This chain uses TRBV6-5 with TRBJ2-3, with TRBD2 matching 10 bases. This CDR3 is 14 amino acids long. J was trimmed by 4 bases and V by 4 bases; bases with no gene match: 2. Germline CDR1 and CDR2: MNHEY and SVGAGI. The CDR3 spells CASSFGLAADTQYF. CDR3 in DNA: TGTGCCAGCAGTTTTGGACTAGCGGCAGATACGCAGTATTTT.

CDR3 in amino acids: CASSVRTGLTDTQYF. The CDR3 DNA follows: TGTGCCAGCAGCGTAAGGACAGGACTCACAGATACGCAGTATTTT. The rearrangement uses TRBV9 and TRBJ2-3, with TRBD1 matching 7 bases. With 1 base clipped from V and 2 bases from J, the junction kept 4 bases outside the gene matches. Germline CDR1 and CDR2: SGDLS and YYNGEE. The CDR3 runs 15 residues.

The chain couples TRBV6-5 to TRBJ1-2, with D tentatively TRBD1 (6 bases). The V gene lost 3 bases and the J gene lost 6 bases, with 17 bases spanning the gap. This CDR3 is 15 amino acids long. Germline CDR1 and CDR2: MNHEY and SVGAGI. CDR3 sequence: CASSYTRGSEDGYTF. The CDR3 nucleotides are TGTGCCAGCAGTTATACGAGGGGGAGTGAGGATGGCTACACCTTC.

This clone was counted once. This chain connects TRBV2 to TRBJ1-1; 7 bases map to TRBD1. The CDR3 runs to 13 residues. Looked up from germline, CDR1 is SNHLY and CDR2 is FYNNEI. V lost 5 bases to trimming and J lost 7 bases; unmatched junction nucleotides: 7. CDR3 residues: CASSFSRDSEAFF. The CDR3 region has the DNA TGTGCCAGCAGTTTTTCCCGGGACAGTGAAGCTTTCTTT.

The chain couples TRBV9 to TRBJ1-4; a possible D gene is TRBD1 (5 bases). Between the trimmed V and J ends, which lost 0 bases and 5 bases, there was a span of 23 bases. The germline V gene encodes CDR1 SGDLS and CDR2 YYNGEE. CDR3 length equals 19 residues. The CDR3 loop reads CASSVGNSGGRLGNEKLFF. The CDR3 DNA reads as TGTGCCAGCAGCGTAGGTAACTCCGGGGGAAGGTTAGGGAATGAAAAACTGTTTTTT.

The genes are TRBV27 and TRBJ2-2, with 10 positions matching TRBD2. CDR1 MNHEY and CDR2 SMNVEV come from the germline V gene (reference sequence). The V and J ends lost 5 bases and 3 bases, in that order; junction bases with no gene match: 6. The CDR3 has 16 amino acids. The CDR3 here is CASSPVGTSDTGELFF. CDR3 DNA sequence: TGTGCCAGCAGTCCCGTCGGGACTAGCGACACCGGGGAGCTGTTTTTT.

This chain connects TRBV10-2 to TRBJ2-5; TRBD2 aligns across 11 bases. V lost 6 bases, J lost 9 bases, and 9 bases stayed unmatched. The CDR3 has 14 amino acids. Germline loops: CDR1 WSHSY, CDR2 SAAADI. In nucleotides, the CDR3 is TGCGCCAGCAGCCCGGGACTAGCGGTTCGGGCCCAGTACTTC. This translates into CASSPGLAVRAQYF.

The rearrangement joins TRBV6-5 to TRBJ2-1; possible D gene TRBD2, 6 bases. This CDR3 is built from 14 residues. Germline V gene sequence: CDR1 MNHEY, CDR2 SVGAGI. Trimming removed 6 bases from V and 1 base from J, with 10 bases in between. The DNA of the CDR3 is TGTGCCAGCAGGGCTAGCGATTCCTACAATGAGCAGTTCTTC. Encoded protein: CASRASDSYNEQFF.

The V call is TRBV2, the J call TRBJ2-7; TRBD1 is a possible D gene (6 bases). The germline V gene has CDR1 SNHLY and CDR2 FYNNEI. This CDR3 comprises 15 residues. Trimming took off 3 bases at V and 0 bases at J, with 12 bases between the two ends. CDR3: CASSEFDRNSYEQYF. The CDR3 DNA reads as TGTGCCAGCAGTGAGTTTGACAGGAACTCCTACGAGCAGTACTTC.

CDR3 coding DNA: TGCAGCGTTGCTGAAGCGGGGACAGGATGGGGCTACACCTTC. It translates to CSVAEAGTGWGYTF. This chain links TRBV29-1 with TRBJ1-2; 8 nucleotides agree with TRBD1. Germline trimming cut 4 bases from V and 8 bases from J; bases unmatched to any gene: 12. This CDR3 is built from 14 residues. Germline CDR1 is SQVTM and CDR2 is ANQGSEA.

The J gene is TRBJ1-4, the V gene TRBV5-1; possible D gene TRBD1, 5 bases. The CDR3 totals 14 residues. The ends were cut back, 4 bases at V and 3 bases at J, with 10 bases in the middle. Germline V gene sequence: CDR1 SGHRS, CDR2 YFSETQ. CDR3 in amino acids: CASSRGDPNEKLFF. Written as DNA, the CDR3 is TGCGCCAGCAGCCGGGGGGACCCTAATGAAAAACTGTTTTTT. The variable domain in full, completed from reference TRBV5-1 and TRBJ1-4, reads KAGVTQTPRYLIKTRGQQVTLSCSPISGHRSVSWYQQTPGQGLQFLFEYFSETQRNKGNFPGRFSGRQFSNSRSEMNVSTLELGDSALYLCASSRGDPNEKLFFGSGTQLSVL.